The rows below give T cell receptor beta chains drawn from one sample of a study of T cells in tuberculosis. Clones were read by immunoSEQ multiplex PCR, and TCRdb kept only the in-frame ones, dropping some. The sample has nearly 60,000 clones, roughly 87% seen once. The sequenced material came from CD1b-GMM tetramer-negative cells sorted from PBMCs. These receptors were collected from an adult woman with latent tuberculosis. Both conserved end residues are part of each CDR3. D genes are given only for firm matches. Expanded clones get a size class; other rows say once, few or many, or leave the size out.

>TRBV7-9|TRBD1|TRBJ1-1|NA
TGTGCCAGCAGCTTAGAAGTAACAGGGGTAACTGAAGCTTTCTTT
CASSLEVTGVTEAFF
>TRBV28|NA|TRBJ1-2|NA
TGTGCCAGCAGCCGTGGGGCAACTAACTATGGCTACACCTTC
CASSRGATNYGYTF
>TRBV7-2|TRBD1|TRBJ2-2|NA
TGTGCCAGCAGCTCGGGACTGGGACAGGGGACCGGGGAGCTGTTTTTT
CASSSGLGQGTGELFF
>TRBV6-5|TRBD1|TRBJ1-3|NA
TGTGCCAGCAGCCGACAGGGTTCTGGAAACACCATATATTTT
CASSRQGSGNTIYF
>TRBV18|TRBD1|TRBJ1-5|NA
TGTGCCAGCTCACCGGGACAGACTAATCAGCCCCAGCATTTT
CASSPGQTNQPQHF
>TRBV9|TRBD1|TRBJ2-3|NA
TGTGCCAGCAGCGCCACAGGGGGCGGCGCAGATACGCAGTATTTT
CASSATGGGADTQYF
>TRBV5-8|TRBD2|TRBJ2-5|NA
TGTGCCAGCAGCTTGGGAATAGCGGGAGGGCCGGAGACCCAGTACTTC
CASSLGIAGGPETQYF
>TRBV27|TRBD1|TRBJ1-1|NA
TGTGCCAGCAGGACCAGGGGGTTGAGCACTGAAGCTTTCTTT
CASRTRGLSTEAFF
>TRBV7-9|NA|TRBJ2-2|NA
TGTGCCAGCAGCTTATCCCCGAGAACCGTAACCGGGGAGCTGTTTTTT
CASSLSPRTVTGELFF
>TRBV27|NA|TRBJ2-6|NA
TGTGCCAGCAGTTTTTATGGGGCCAACGTCCTGACTTTC
CASSFYGANVLTF
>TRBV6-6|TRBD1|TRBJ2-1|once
TGTGCCAGCAGTTCACCGAAGGGACAGGGGGTCGATGAGCAGTTCTTC
CASSSPKGQGVDEQFF
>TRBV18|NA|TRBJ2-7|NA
TGTGCCAGCTCACCGAGGACAGTCCCCTACGAGCAGTACTTT
CASSPRTVPYEQYF
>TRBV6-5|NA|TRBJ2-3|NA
TGTGCCAGCCGGGGATTCCCAGCGGGAGATACGCAGTATTTT
CASRGFPAGDTQYF
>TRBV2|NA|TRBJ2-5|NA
TGTGCCAGCAGGGCACTACAAGAGACCCAGTACTTC
CASRALQETQYF
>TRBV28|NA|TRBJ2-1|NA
TGTGCCAGCAGTTCCAGGACACTCTACAATGAGCAGTTCTTC
CASSSRTLYNEQFF
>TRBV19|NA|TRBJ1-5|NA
TGTGCCAGTAGCCCAAGCGGACAGTTCAATCAGCCCCAGCATTTT
CASSPSGQFNQPQHF
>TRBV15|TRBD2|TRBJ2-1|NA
TGTGCCACCAGCAGAGATCTCAGCGGGGAGGAGTTCTTC
CATSRDLSGEEFF
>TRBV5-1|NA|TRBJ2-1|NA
TGCGCCAGCAGCTTGGTCGGCACGGAGGGGTACAATGAGCAGTTCTTC
CASSLVGTEGYNEQFF
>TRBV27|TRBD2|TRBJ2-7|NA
TGTGCCAGCAGTTTCCTAGCGGGAGTCGGTGAGCAGTACTTC
CASSFLAGVGEQYF
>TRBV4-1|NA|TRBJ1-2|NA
TGCGCCAGCAGTAATGGGGGACAAGCTAACTATGGCTACACCTTC
CASSNGGQANYGYTF
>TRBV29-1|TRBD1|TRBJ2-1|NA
TGCAGCGTTGAGAGCGGGACAGGGTCAGTAGGGTCCTACAATGAGCAGTTCTTC
CSVESGTGSVGSYNEQFF
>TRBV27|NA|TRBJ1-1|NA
TGTGCCAGCAGCCCCACTAGGTTCTACACTGAAGCTTTCTTT
CASSPTRFYTEAFF
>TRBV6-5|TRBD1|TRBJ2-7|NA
TGTGCCAGCACTAGGACAGGGAGGCCCTACGAGCAGTACTTC
CASTRTGRPYEQYF
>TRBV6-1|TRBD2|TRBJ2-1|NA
TGTGCCAGCAGTGAAAGGAGCGGGGGGGCCTGGTCGGGTGAGCAGTTCTTC
CASSERSGGAWSGEQFF